This T cell receptor beta chain was sequenced for a study of T cells in Graves' hyperthyroidism and ophthalmopathy. Study-level background: Before treatment of any kind, peripheral blood was taken at initial diagnosis.

Per germline, CDR1 SNHLY and CDR2 FYNNEI. This CDR3 is built from 18 residues. After removal of 4 bases from V and 3 bases from J, the junction contained 15 bases not matched to a gene. The study included ophthalmopathy patients with Clinical Activity Score at least 3, NOSPECS grade at least 4 and duration under 3 months. Investigators excluded patients with uncontrolled infection, other autoimmune disease, pregnancy or lactation. Using RNA transcripts as the source, TCR beta CDR3 regions were amplified. The primer set for the first-round RT-PCR of the TCR CDR3 was HTBI. Via MiXCR, TCRdb re-called the multiplex PCR reads, giving one row per CDR3 protein. The sample contains about 640,000 distinct CDR3 sequences, less than 25% of which appear only once. This clonotype was seen a few times.

The material sequenced was blood. The V call is TRBV2, the J call TRBJ1-5; 7 nucleotides match TRBD1. This TCR was sampled from a young man with Graves' ophthalmopathy. The CDR3 spells CASSVTTLTGRDNQPQHF. In DNA form, the CDR3 reads TGTGCCAGCAGTGTTACCACCCTGACAGGGAGGGACAATCAGCCCCAGCATTTT.